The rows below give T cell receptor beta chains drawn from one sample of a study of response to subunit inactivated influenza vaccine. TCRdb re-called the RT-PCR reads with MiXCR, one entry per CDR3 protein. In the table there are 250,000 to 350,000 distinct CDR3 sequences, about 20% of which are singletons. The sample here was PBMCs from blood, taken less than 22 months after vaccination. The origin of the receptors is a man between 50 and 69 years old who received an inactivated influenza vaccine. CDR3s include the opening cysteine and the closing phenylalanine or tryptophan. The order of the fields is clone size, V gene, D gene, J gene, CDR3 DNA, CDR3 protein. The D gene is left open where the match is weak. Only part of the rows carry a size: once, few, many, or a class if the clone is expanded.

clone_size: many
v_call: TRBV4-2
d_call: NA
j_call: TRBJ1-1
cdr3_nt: TGTGCCAGCAGCCAAGCTTATCTACAGAACACTGAAGCTTTCTTT
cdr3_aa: CASSQAYLQNTEAFF

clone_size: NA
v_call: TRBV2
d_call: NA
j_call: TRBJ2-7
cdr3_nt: TGTGCCAGCACTTCAGCATACGAGCAGTACTTC
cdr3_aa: CASTSAYEQYF

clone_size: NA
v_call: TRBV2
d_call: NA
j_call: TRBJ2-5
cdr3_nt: TGTGCCAGCAGTGGTAACCAGCGAGAGACCCAGTACTTC
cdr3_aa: CASSGNQRETQYF

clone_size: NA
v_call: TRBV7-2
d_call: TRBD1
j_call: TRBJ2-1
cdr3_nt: TGTGCCAGCAGCTTAGCAGGGACAGGGGGCTTCAATGAGCAGTTCTTC
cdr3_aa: CASSLAGTGGFNEQFF

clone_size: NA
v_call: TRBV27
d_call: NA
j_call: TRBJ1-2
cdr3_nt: TGTGCCAGCAGTTTATCGGCAGGGGCGGCCTATGGCTACACCTTC
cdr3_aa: CASSLSAGAAYGYTF

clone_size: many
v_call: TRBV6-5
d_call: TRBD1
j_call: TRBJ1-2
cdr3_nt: TGTGCCAGCAGTTCAGGGGGATTTCTTCGGGTCGGCTACACCTTC
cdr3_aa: CASSSGGFLRVGYTF

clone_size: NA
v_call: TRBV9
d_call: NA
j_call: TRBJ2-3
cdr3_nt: TGTGCCAGCAGCGTAGGGGGCGGGGACATCACAGATACGCAGTATTTT
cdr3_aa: CASSVGGGDITDTQYF

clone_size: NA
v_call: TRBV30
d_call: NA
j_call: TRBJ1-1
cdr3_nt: TGTGCCTGGAGTGCGGGGGGCACTGAAGCTTTCTTT
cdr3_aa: CAWSAGGTEAFF

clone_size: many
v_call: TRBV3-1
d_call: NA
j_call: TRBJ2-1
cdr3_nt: TGTGCCGCCGGGTCAGTTGAGCAGTTCTTC
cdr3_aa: CAAGSVEQFF

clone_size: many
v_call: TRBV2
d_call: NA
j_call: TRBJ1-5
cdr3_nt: TGTGCCAGCAGTGACTACTGGAATCAGCCCCAGCATTTT
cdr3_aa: CASSDYWNQPQHF

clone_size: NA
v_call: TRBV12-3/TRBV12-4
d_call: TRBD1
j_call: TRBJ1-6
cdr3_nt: TGTGCCAGCAGGGACAGGGGGGTTAATTCACCCCTCCACTTT
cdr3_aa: CASRDRGVNSPLHF

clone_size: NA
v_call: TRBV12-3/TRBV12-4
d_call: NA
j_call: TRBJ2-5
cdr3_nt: TGTGCCAGCAGTTTGTGGGGGGAACAAGAGACCCAGTACTTC
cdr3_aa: CASSLWGEQETQYF

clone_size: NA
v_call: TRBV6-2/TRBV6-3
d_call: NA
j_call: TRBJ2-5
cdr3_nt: TGTGCCAGCAGTTATGGTATCCGGGACGGGCAAGAGACCCAGTACTTC
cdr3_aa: CASSYGIRDGQETQYF

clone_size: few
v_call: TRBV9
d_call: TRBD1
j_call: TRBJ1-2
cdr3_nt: TGTGCCAGCAGCGCCGAGACAGGGGGGGGTTTGGGCTACACCTTC
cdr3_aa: CASSAETGGGLGYTF

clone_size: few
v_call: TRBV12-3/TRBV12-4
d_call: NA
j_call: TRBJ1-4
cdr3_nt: TGTGCCAGCAGTAGGACAAAGGAAAAACTGTTTTTT
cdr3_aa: CASSRTKEKLFF

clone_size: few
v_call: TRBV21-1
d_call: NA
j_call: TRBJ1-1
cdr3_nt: TGTGCCAGCCGCAGCTTAGGGTTTCGTAGCCCGCTACTCACTGACCGACCCTCGAACACTGAAGCTTTCTTT
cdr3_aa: CASRSLGFRSPLLTDRPSNTEAFF

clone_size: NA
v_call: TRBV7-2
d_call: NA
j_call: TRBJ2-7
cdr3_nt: TGTGCCAGCAGCTTAGGCCATCGCAACTCCTACGAGCAGTACTTC
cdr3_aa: CASSLGHRNSYEQYF

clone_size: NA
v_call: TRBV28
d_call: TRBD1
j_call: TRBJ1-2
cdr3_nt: TGTGCCAGCAGTCCGGGACAGGTGTGGTATGGCTACACCTTC
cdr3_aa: CASSPGQVWYGYTF

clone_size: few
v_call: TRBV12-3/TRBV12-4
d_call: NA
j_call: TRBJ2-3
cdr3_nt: TGTGCCAGCAGTTTCGGTAGGGCAGCAGATACGCAGTATTTT
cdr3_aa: CASSFGRAADTQYF

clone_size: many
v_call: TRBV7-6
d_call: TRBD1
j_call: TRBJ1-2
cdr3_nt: TGTGCCAGCAGCTCCTCGGCAGGGGGGGATGGCTACACCTTC
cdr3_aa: CASSSSAGGDGYTF

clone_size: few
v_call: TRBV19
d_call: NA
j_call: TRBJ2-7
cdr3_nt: TGTGCCAGTAGTAATGACTACGAGCAGTACTTC
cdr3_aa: CASSNDYEQYF

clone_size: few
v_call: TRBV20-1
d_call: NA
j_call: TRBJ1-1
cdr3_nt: TGCAGTGCCAACACGGACAGACTGAACACTGAAGCTTTCTTT
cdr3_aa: CSANTDRLNTEAFF

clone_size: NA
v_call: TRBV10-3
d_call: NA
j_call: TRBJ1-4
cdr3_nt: TGTGCCATCAGTGAGTCTTCACTAGGGCTCTTGGGAACTGATGAAAAACTGTTTTTT
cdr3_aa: CAISESSLGLLGTDEKLFF

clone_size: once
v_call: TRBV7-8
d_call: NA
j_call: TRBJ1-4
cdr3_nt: TGTGCCAGCAGCGAACAGGGCCTTAATGAAAAACTGTTTTTT
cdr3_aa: CASSEQGLNEKLFF

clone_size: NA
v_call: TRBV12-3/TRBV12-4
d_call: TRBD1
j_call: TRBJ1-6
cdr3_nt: TGTGCCAGCAGTCCGGACAGGGGGGCCTATAATTCACCCCTCCACTTT
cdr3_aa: CASSPDRGAYNSPLHF

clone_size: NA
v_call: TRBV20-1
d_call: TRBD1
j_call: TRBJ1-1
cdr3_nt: TGCAGTGCTGTGGGGGACAGGGTGAACACTGAAGCTTTCTTT
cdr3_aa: CSAVGDRVNTEAFF

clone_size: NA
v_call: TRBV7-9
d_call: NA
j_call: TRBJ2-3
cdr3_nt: TGTGCCAGCGGCACAGGACCCGAGGTGTTT
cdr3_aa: CASGTGPEVF

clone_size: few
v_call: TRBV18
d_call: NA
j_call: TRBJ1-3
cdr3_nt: TGTGCCAGCTCACCCCCGGGTGGGGCTCGAGGAAACACCATATATTTT
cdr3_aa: CASSPPGGARGNTIYF